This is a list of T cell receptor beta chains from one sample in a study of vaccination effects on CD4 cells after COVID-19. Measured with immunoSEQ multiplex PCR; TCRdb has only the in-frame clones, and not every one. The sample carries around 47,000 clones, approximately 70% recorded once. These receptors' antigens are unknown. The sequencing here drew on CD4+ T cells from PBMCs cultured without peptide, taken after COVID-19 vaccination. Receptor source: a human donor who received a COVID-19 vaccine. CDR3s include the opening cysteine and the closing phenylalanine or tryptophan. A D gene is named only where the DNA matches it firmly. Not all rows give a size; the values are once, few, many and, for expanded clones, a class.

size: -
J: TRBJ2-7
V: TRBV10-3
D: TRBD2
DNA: TGTGCCATCAGTGCTTGGCTAGCGGGACGCTACGAGCAGTACTTC
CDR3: CAISAWLAGRYEQYF

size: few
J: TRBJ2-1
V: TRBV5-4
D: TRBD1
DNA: TGTGCCTGCGGACAGGGGGCCTCCTACAATGAGCAGTTCTTC
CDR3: CACGQGASYNEQFF

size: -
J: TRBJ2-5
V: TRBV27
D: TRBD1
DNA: TGTGCCAGCAGTTTCGGACAGGGGGCGCTGGGGGAGACCCAGTACTTC
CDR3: CASSFGQGALGETQYF

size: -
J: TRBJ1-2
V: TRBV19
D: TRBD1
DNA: TGTGCCAGTAGTGCCCCGCGCGGGGACAGGGGGCGTCATGGGTACTATGGCTACACCTTC
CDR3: CASSAPRGDRGRHGYYGYTF

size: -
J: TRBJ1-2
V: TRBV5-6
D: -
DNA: TGTGCCAGCAGCATCCAGGATGACAGTACCTATGGCTACACCTTC
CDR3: CASSIQDDSTYGYTF

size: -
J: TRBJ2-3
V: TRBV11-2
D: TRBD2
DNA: TGTGCCAGCAGCTTAGTAGCGGGGGGAACCACAGATACGCAGTATTTT
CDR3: CASSLVAGGTTDTQYF

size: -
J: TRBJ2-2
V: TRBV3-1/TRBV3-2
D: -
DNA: TGTGCCAGCAGCCAAGAACAGGTGGCCACCGGGGAGCTGTTTTTT
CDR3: CASSQEQVATGELFF

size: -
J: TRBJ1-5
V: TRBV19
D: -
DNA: TGTGCCAGTAGTATGTGGGGCTTGGAACATCAGCCCCAGCATTTT
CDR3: CASSMWGLEHQPQHF

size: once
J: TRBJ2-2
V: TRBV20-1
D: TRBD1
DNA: TGCAGTGCTAGTACAGGGGTGAGGACCGGGGAGCTGTTTTTT
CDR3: CSASTGVRTGELFF

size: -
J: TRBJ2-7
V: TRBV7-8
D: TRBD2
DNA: TGTGCCAGCAGCTTAGCCACGACTAGCGGGGGAACCTACGAGCAGTACTTC
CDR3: CASSLATTSGGTYEQYF

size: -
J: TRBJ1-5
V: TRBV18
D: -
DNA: TGTGCCAGCTCACCGGGCAGCAATCAGCCCCAGCATTTT
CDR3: CASSPGSNQPQHF

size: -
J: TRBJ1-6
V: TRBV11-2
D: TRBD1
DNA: TGTGCCAGCAGCTTACGGACAGGGCCCAATTCACCCCTCCACTTT
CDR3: CASSLRTGPNSPLHF

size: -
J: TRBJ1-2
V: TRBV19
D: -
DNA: TGTGCCAGCGCTGGGACCCCCATCTATGGCTACACCTTC
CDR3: CASAGTPIYGYTF

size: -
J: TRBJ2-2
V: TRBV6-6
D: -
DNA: TGTGCCAGCACCAAGACAGGAGGTCACGGGGAGCTGTTTTTT
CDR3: CASTKTGGHGELFF